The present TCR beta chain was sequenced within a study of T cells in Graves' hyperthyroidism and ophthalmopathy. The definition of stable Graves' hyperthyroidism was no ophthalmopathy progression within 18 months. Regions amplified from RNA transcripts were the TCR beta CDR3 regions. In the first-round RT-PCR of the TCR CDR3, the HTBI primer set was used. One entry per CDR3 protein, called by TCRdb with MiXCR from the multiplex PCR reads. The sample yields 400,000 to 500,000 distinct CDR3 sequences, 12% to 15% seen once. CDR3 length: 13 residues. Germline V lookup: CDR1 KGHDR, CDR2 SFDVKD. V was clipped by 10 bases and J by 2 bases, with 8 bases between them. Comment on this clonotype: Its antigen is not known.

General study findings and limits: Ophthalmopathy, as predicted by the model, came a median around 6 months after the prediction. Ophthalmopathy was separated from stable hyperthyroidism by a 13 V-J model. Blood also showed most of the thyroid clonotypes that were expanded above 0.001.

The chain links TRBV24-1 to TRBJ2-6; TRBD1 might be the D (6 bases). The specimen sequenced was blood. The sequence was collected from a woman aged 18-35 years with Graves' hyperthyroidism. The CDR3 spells CATQGAGANVLTF. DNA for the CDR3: TGTGCCACACAGGGCGCTGGGGCCAACGTCCTGACTTTC.